The source of this T cell receptor beta chain is a study of T cell responses to AZD1222 COVID-19 vaccine. Study details: Second doses that came at about 4 or about 12 weeks were put together.

Using immunoSEQ multiplex PCR, the repertoire was profiled, and TCRdb retains in-frame clones only, with some absent. The sample lists 150,000 to 160,000 clones; around nine tenths were seen once. Study results and limitations: Donors, mostly white British, included more females; clonal diversity was possibly underestimated. When two AZD1222 doses had been given, Spike-specific TCR breadth and depth rose. Among those given AZD1222, only 6 or 7 were seropositive at baseline.

To note about this clone: Its antigen is not identified.

Sequenced here: peripheral blood, sampled on day 0 of AZD1222 vaccination. The TCR sequence derives from an adult in good health.

This CDR3 reads CASSQIGKTQYF. The DNA for the CDR3 is TGCGCCAGCAGCCAGATTGGAAAGACCCAGTACTTC. The chain links TRBV4-1 to TRBJ2-5; no clear D. V lost 3 bases to trimming and J lost 6 bases, with 8 bases between them. Germline V gene sequence: CDR1 MGHRA, CDR2 YSYEKL. This CDR3 is built from 12 residues.